This T cell receptor beta chain is drawn from a study of PD-L1 blockade in urothelial cancer. Study overall: Prior regimens of chemotherapy numbered 0 to 3 per patient. Analysis of blood occurred 3 weeks (second dose) and 6 weeks after treatment start. Blood gave a median approximately 140,000 T cells. Study results and limitations: In blood at 3 weeks, tumor-associated clones expanded more among patients with durable benefit.

Time point meaning: pretreatment peripheral blood. The data were produced by immunoSEQ multiplex PCR, yet TCRdb's version contains in-frame clones alone and is incomplete. In the table there are tens of thousands of clones, approximately 75% of which are singletons. V lost 5 bases, J lost 1 base, and 14 bases lay in between. The length of the CDR3 is 16 residues. From germline, CDR1 is MDHEN and CDR2 SYDVKM. Details on this clone: Its antigen remains unidentified.

The chain couples TRBV28 to TRBJ2-2; possibly TRBD1 for D (5 bases). The receptor's source is a man between 65 and 85 years old with urothelial cancer. The source material was PBMCs, sampled around atezolizumab (anti-PD-L1) treatment. The CDR3, as DNA: TGTGCCAGCAGTCCCCGACAGTACCAGAACACCGGGGAGCTGTTTTTT. Translated: CASSPRQYQNTGELFF.